This is a list of T cell receptor beta chains from one sample in a study of CXCR3-negative and CXCR3-positive naive CD8 T cells. From the 5' RACE reads, TCRdb lists one entry per CDR3 protein and no DNA. The sample totals about 43,000 distinct CDR3 sequences. The sample was memory CD8+ T cells from blood. The source is a human donor in good health. Some clones in this sample may be carry-over from other donors' samples. CDR3s include the opening cysteine and the closing phenylalanine or tryptophan. The order of the fields is V gene, J gene, CDR3 protein.

V gene: TRBV14
J gene: TRBJ2-7
CDR3 protein: CASSLGHYNEQYF

V gene: TRBV7-6
J gene: TRBJ2-1
CDR3 protein: CASSPQRLADNEQFF

V gene: TRBV4-3
J gene: TRBJ1-4
CDR3 protein: CASSQDKAYLGSNEKLFF

V gene: TRBV20-1
J gene: TRBJ2-1
CDR3 protein: CSADPSGSLDEQFF

V gene: TRBV10-3
J gene: TRBJ2-3
CDR3 protein: CAISAVLAASTDTQYF

V gene: TRBV7-9
J gene: TRBJ2-4
CDR3 protein: CASSSPSLDAKNIQYF

V gene: TRBV4-2
J gene: TRBJ2-7
CDR3 protein: CASSQGFSEQYF

V gene: TRBV7-8
J gene: TRBJ1-1
CDR3 protein: CASSVRGVVTEAFF

V gene: TRBV7-9
J gene: TRBJ2-5
CDR3 protein: CASSLASGSQETQYF

V gene: TRBV7-8
J gene: TRBJ2-7
CDR3 protein: CASSQPRTSGGFLSSYEQYF

V gene: TRBV7-9
J gene: TRBJ2-7
CDR3 protein: CASSPSEGASSVYEQYF

V gene: TRBV6-2/TRBV6-3
J gene: TRBJ2-2
CDR3 protein: CASTGLSNTGELFF

V gene: TRBV4-2
J gene: TRBJ2-7
CDR3 protein: CASSQNGRWLEQYF

V gene: TRBV12-3/TRBV12-4
J gene: TRBJ2-1
CDR3 protein: CASSLGLAGNEQFF

V gene: TRBV11-2
J gene: TRBJ2-7
CDR3 protein: CASSWGADEQYF

V gene: TRBV4-3
J gene: TRBJ1-3
CDR3 protein: CASSQDGAISGNTIYF

V gene: TRBV4-3
J gene: TRBJ1-2
CDR3 protein: CASSGVSTGGEDYGYTF